This T cell receptor (beta chain) was sequenced during a study of OX40 agonist ivuxolimab in advanced cancers. For this clone: Its antigen remains unknown.

TCRdb's table, derived via immunoSEQ multiplex PCR, lists solely in-frame clones and lacks some. The sample lists 15,000 to 20,000 clones; 70% to 85% were seen once. V was pared by 4 bases and J by 8 bases, with 18 bases between. This CDR3 region has 14 residues. CDR1 and CDR2 (germline): SGHDT, YYEEEE. Study results and caveats: Partial responders at 0.1-3.0 mg/kg had among the lowest clonal expansion. There were, on average, more expanded clones in CD8+ T cells than in CD4+. At doses 0.1 to 3.0 mg/kg, CD4+ and CD8+ clones expanded.

The source of this sequence is an adult with an advanced solid tumor such as melanoma, head and neck, liver or kidney cancer. This specimen consisted of CD4+ or CD8+ T cells sorted from blood, obtained in a trial of the OX40 agonist ivuxolimab. This chain connects TRBV5-6 to TRBJ1-2, with D tentatively TRBD1 (6 bases). In DNA, the CDR3 is TGTGCCAGCAGCCCCGCACAGGGATCAGGAGGCTACACCTTC. Protein product: CASSPAQGSGGYTF.